This T cell receptor (beta chain) was sequenced during a study of type 1 and type 2 diabetes patients. Amplification started from genomic DNA. Amplification of the beta chain CDR3 used 30 forward and 13 reverse multiplex primers. TCRdb reprocessed the multiplex PCR reads with MiXCR, giving one entry per CDR3 protein. The top ten hold approximately 14% of the sample, which has under 300,000 distinct CDR3 sequences, approximately 50% seen once. The V end lost 0 bases, the J end lost 13 bases, and 12 bases lay between the germline ends. This CDR3 contains 11 residues. CDR1 is GTSNPN, CDR2 SVGIG, per germline (reference sequence).

The V and J genes are TRBV30 and TRBJ2-5; no clear D gene. The sequenced material came from peripheral blood mononuclear cells (PBMCs). The receptor was isolated from a man younger than 30 with type 2 diabetes. DNA of the CDR3: TGTGCCTGGAGTGTAGTAGGTGTCCTGTACTTC. Encoded protein: CAWSVVGVLYF. Full variable domain (outside the CDR3, taken from reference TRBV30 and TRBJ2-5): SQTIHQWPATLVQPVGSPLSLECTVEGTSNPNLYWYRQAAGRGLQLLFYSVGIGQISSEVPQNLSASRPQDRQFILSSKKLLLSDSGFYLCAWSVVGVLYFGPGTRLLVL.